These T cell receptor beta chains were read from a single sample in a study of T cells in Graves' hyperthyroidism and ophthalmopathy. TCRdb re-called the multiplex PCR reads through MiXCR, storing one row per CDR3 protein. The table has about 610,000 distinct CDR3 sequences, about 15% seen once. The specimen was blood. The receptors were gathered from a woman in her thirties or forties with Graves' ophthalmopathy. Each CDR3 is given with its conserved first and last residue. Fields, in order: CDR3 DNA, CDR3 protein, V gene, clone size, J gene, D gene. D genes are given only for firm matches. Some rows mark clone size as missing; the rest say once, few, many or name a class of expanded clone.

DNA: TGTGCCATCTTGGGGGAAGGGGCCTACGAGCAGTACTTC; CDR3: CAILGEGAYEQYF; V: TRBV10-3; size: many; J: TRBJ2-7; D: NA
DNA: TGTGCCAGCAGACTATCTAGCGGGAGTAAAGAGACCCAGTACTTC; CDR3: CASRLSSGSKETQYF; V: TRBV7-8; size: NA; J: TRBJ2-5; D: TRBD2
DNA: TGCGCCAGCACCCCGGGGACTAGCGCCTCCCACGAGCAGTACTTC; CDR3: CASTPGTSASHEQYF; V: TRBV5-1; size: few; J: TRBJ2-7; D: TRBD2
DNA: TGTGCCAGCAGCTCGGGACTAGGCAGAAGGTACGAGCAGTACTTC; CDR3: CASSSGLGRRYEQYF; V: TRBV11-2; size: NA; J: TRBJ2-7; D: TRBD2
DNA: TGTGCCAGCAGTGGGGGACAGGGTAACTATGGCTACACCTTC; CDR3: CASSGGQGNYGYTF; V: TRBV2; size: many; J: TRBJ1-2; D: TRBD1
DNA: TGTGCCAGCAGAGCCGGGTCCCCAGAAGCTTTCTTT; CDR3: CASRAGSPEAFF; V: TRBV28; size: NA; J: TRBJ1-1; D: NA
DNA: TGTGCCAGTAGTACAGGGGGCGCGTGGACTGAAGCTTTCTTT; CDR3: CASSTGGAWTEAFF; V: TRBV19; size: NA; J: TRBJ1-1; D: TRBD1
DNA: TGTGCCAGCAGCTTAATGTCTACCACGAGCTATGGCTACACCTTC; CDR3: CASSLMSTTSYGYTF; V: TRBV7-2; size: many; J: TRBJ1-2; D: NA
DNA: TGTGCCAGCAGCCCTCAGGGCCTCTCGAGAGAGCAGTACTTC; CDR3: CASSPQGLSREQYF; V: TRBV12-3/TRBV12-4; size: many; J: TRBJ2-7; D: NA
DNA: TGTGCCAGCAGCTTAGGCGCTAGCGGAGTCGGGGAGACCCAGTACTTC; CDR3: CASSLGASGVGETQYF; V: TRBV7-2; size: many; J: TRBJ2-5; D: TRBD2
DNA: TGCAGCGTTCTCCAGACCTACGAGCAGTACTTC; CDR3: CSVLQTYEQYF; V: TRBV29-1; size: NA; J: TRBJ2-7; D: NA
DNA: TGTGCCAGCAGGCTTAATGGAAACACCATATATTTT; CDR3: CASRLNGNTIYF; V: TRBV2; size: many; J: TRBJ1-3; D: NA
DNA: TGCAGTGCTAGAGATTGGAAAGGGGCCGACACTGAAGCTTTCTTT; CDR3: CSARDWKGADTEAFF; V: TRBV20-1; size: many; J: TRBJ1-1; D: NA
DNA: TGTGCCAGCAGTTACTTAACAGGGGGCCATCAGCCCCAGCATTTT; CDR3: CASSYLTGGHQPQHF; V: TRBV6-5; size: many; J: TRBJ1-5; D: TRBD1
DNA: TGTGCCAGCAGGAGGGGGACAGGGGTGAACGAGCAGTACTTC; CDR3: CASRRGTGVNEQYF; V: TRBV6-1; size: NA; J: TRBJ2-7; D: TRBD1
DNA: TGTGCCAGCAGCTTAACAGGGGGCCTTTCTGTAGCTAACTATGGCTACACCTTC; CDR3: CASSLTGGLSVANYGYTF; V: TRBV12-3/TRBV12-4; size: many; J: TRBJ1-2; D: TRBD1
DNA: TGTGCCAGCACCCGACTTACAGGGGGGGATGGCTACACCTTC; CDR3: CASTRLTGGDGYTF; V: TRBV2; size: many; J: TRBJ1-2; D: TRBD1
DNA: TGTGCCTGGAGTGTAGGGGACAGGACTGAAGCTTTCTTT; CDR3: CAWSVGDRTEAFF; V: TRBV30; size: many; J: TRBJ1-1; D: TRBD1
DNA: TGTGCCAGCAGCCGATTTACCGGGACTAGCGACTCCTACGAGCAGTACTTC; CDR3: CASSRFTGTSDSYEQYF; V: TRBV11-1; size: NA; J: TRBJ2-7; D: TRBD2
DNA: TGTGCCAGCAGTTACGGACTATCCCTTTCCCAAGAGACCCAGTACTTC; CDR3: CASSYGLSLSQETQYF; V: TRBV6-2/TRBV6-3; size: NA; J: TRBJ2-5; D: NA